This is a list of T cell receptor beta chains from one sample in a study of CD8+ T cells in alopecia areata. The repertoire was sequenced with immunoSEQ multiplex PCR; TCRdb's copy has only in-frame clones and lacks some. The repertoire holds around 300,000 clones, over 45% seen once, with about 0.9% in the top ten. The specimen was CD4+ T cells sorted from blood, collected at week 52, from a patient treated with tofacitinib. The receptors were gathered from a human donor with alopecia areata. The CDR3 runs from the conserved cysteine through the conserved F or W. The D gene is left open where the match is weak. Expanded clones get a size class; other rows say once, few or many, or leave the size out.

j_call d_call clone_size v_call cdr3_length cdr3_nt cdr3_aa
TRBJ1-5 NA NA TRBV7-2 18 TGTGCCAGCAGCCCGCGAGCACCAAGTTACGGTAGCAATCAGCCCCAGCATTTT CASSPRAPSYGSNQPQHF
TRBJ1-6 NA NA TRBV7-6 15 TGTGCCAGCAGCCAAACAGTTGCCTATAATTCACCCCTCCACTTT CASSQTVAYNSPLHF
TRBJ1-6 NA few TRBV7-9 14 TGTGCCAGCAGCCTGGGGGCCCTCGGGTCACCCCTCCACTTT CASSLGALGSPLHF
TRBJ1-6 NA NA TRBV5-1 16 TGCGCCAGCTCCTTTCGGGCGGATCGGGTCAATTCACCCCTCCACTTT CASSFRADRVNSPLHF
TRBJ2-7 NA NA TRBV5-1 11 TGCGCCAGCAGCTTAAGCCACGAGCAGTACTTC CASSLSHEQYF
TRBJ1-1 NA NA TRBV4-1 15 TGCGCCAGCAGCTTCCTGGGCCTAGAGGCCACTGAAGCTTTCTTT CASSFLGLEATEAFF
TRBJ2-1 TRBD2 NA TRBV27 15 TGTGCCAGCAGTGCCTCTAGCGGGGGGTTCCCAAAGCCGTTCTTC CASSASSGGFPKPFF
TRBJ1-4 NA NA TRBV9 16 TGTGCCAGCAGCGTAGACATCGGAGGGACTAATGAAAAACTGTTTTTT CASSVDIGGTNEKLFF
TRBJ2-1 NA NA TRBV15 15 TGTGCCACCAGCAAGGGGCGGGCGGATCAAAATGAGCAGTTCTTC CATSKGRADQNEQFF
TRBJ2-3 NA few TRBV29-1 12 TGCAGCCTGGGTGGGGAGGCAGATACGCAGTATTTT CSLGGEADTQYF
TRBJ2-1 TRBD2 NA TRBV29-1 15 TGCAGCGTTGAAAGTTACCAGGGAGGGTTGAGTGAGCAGTTCTTC CSVESYQGGLSEQFF
TRBJ1-5 TRBD1 NA TRBV30 13 TGTGCCTGGAGTAGGGACAGGGCCCTGCCCCAGCATTTT CAWSRDRALPQHF
TRBJ2-6 NA NA TRBV5-6 15 TGTGCCAGCAGCTTGGGGACTAATGGGGCCAACGTCCTGACTTTC CASSLGTNGANVLTF
TRBJ2-3 NA NA TRBV30 13 TGTGCCTGGAGGGGCAGGGTGACAGATACGCAGTATTTT CAWRGRVTDTQYF
TRBJ2-7 TRBD1 NA TRBV29-1 13 TGCAGCGTCCGGGACAGGGTCTCCTACGAGCAGTACTTC CSVRDRVSYEQYF
TRBJ2-7 TRBD1 NA TRBV11-2 16 TGTGCCAGCAGCTCCATCCGGGACAGGGGATTCTACGAGCAGTACTTC CASSSIRDRGFYEQYF
TRBJ2-5 TRBD1 once TRBV5-1 16 TGCGCCAGCAGCTTGGATCCAGGGGGCAATCGAGAGACCCAGTACTTC CASSLDPGGNRETQYF
TRBJ1-1 NA few TRBV6-5 15 TGTGCCAGCAGTTACTCGCGGCACCCGGACACTGAAGCTTTCTTT CASSYSRHPDTEAFF
TRBJ2-5 TRBD2 NA TRBV2 14 TGTGCCAGCAGATCGCGGGGGGGCGTGGAGACCCAGTACTTC CASRSRGGVETQYF
TRBJ2-7 NA few TRBV23-1 14 TGCGCCAGCAGCCGACAGGGGAGGGCCTACGAGCAGTACTTC CASSRQGRAYEQYF
TRBJ1-5 NA NA TRBV19 14 TGTGCCAGCTCGATTGGGCAGGCCACTCAGCCCCAGCATTTT CASSIGQATQPQHF
TRBJ2-1 TRBD2 few TRBV7-9 15 TGTGCCAGCAGCTTAGCAGGACTAGCGGGGAATGAGCAGTTCTTC CASSLAGLAGNEQFF
TRBJ1-6 TRBD1 few TRBV23-1 17 TGCGCCAGCAGTCAAATGTTACCGGGACAGGGGGACTCACCCCTCCACTTT CASSQMLPGQGDSPLHF
TRBJ1-2 NA NA TRBV9 12 TGTGCCAGCAGCGTGGCTTCGGGCGGCTACACCTTC CASSVASGGYTF
TRBJ2-6 TRBD1 NA TRBV27 17 TGTGCCAGCACCCTACGGACAGGAGGCTCTGGGGCCAACGTCCTGACTTTC CASTLRTGGSGANVLTF
TRBJ2-7 NA NA TRBV18 13 TGTGCCAGCTCACCCATTGCGGGGAGCGAGCAGTACTTC CASSPIAGSEQYF
TRBJ1-1 NA few TRBV6-6 16 TGTGCCATCTCACCCCTGGAGGGGGGAACGAACACTGAAGCTTTCTTT CAISPLEGGTNTEAFF
TRBJ2-5 NA NA TRBV4-1 13 TGCGCCAGCAGCGCTTCCCCTCCAGCGACCCAGTACTTC CASSASPPATQYF
TRBJ2-7 NA few TRBV29-1 12 TGCAGCGTTGGGGACGGCTCCTACGAGCAGTACTTC CSVGDGSYEQYF
TRBJ2-7 NA NA TRBV11-2 14 TGTGCCAGCAGCCCCGACCACAGCGTGGGGGAGCAGTACTTC CASSPDHSVGEQYF
TRBJ2-1 TRBD2 NA TRBV18 19 TGTGCCAGCTCACCCCCGCTAGCGGGGCAATACCCTTCCTACAATGAGCAGTTCTTC CASSPPLAGQYPSYNEQFF
TRBJ1-6 NA NA TRBV19 13 TGTGCCACCGACACAGGGTATGGTTCACCCCTCCACTTT CATDTGYGSPLHF
TRBJ2-7 NA few TRBV27 10 TGTGCAGCAGGGAGCTACGAGCAGTACTTC CAAGSYEQYF
TRBJ1-5 NA NA TRBV15 14 TGTGCCACCAGCAGAGATCGTCTGAATCAGCCCCAGCATTTT CATSRDRLNQPQHF
TRBJ1-5 NA NA TRBV30 13 TGTGCCTGGAGTGTCGGAAGGAATCAGCCCCAGCATTTT CAWSVGRNQPQHF
TRBJ1-5 TRBD1 NA TRBV7-9 14 TGTGCCAGCAGCTGGGGGACAGGCAGTCAGCCCCAGCATTTT CASSWGTGSQPQHF
TRBJ1-5 NA NA TRBV7-8 14 TGTGCCAGCAGCTTATCAGGGTTCAATCAGCCCCAGCATTTT CASSLSGFNQPQHF
TRBJ1-1 NA few TRBV30 11 TGTGCCTGGCGGGCCAACACTGAAGCTTTCTTT CAWRANTEAFF
TRBJ1-2 NA many TRBV5-6 12 TGTGCCAGCAGCCCAGGGGACTATGGCTACACCTTC CASSPGDYGYTF
TRBJ2-5 NA few TRBV29-1 13 TGCAGCGCCCTTCGGGACTGGAGAGAGACCCAGTACTTC CSALRDWRETQYF
TRBJ1-2 TRBD1 NA TRBV29-1 14 TGCAGCTTTTACCCCGGGACAGGGAACTATGGCTACACCTTC CSFYPGTGNYGYTF
TRBJ2-1 TRBD1 NA TRBV5-1 13 TGCGCCAGCAGCTCGGACAGGAGCAATGAGCAGTTCTTC CASSSDRSNEQFF
TRBJ2-5 NA NA TRBV11-2 14 TGTGCCAGCAGCTTAGACAGTTGGGGAGAGACCCAGTACTTC CASSLDSWGETQYF
TRBJ2-7 TRBD1 NA TRBV30 12 TGTGCCTGGAAGACAGGGGTCTACGAGCAGTACTTC CAWKTGVYEQYF
TRBJ2-5 NA NA TRBV10-1 14 TGCGCCAGCAGTGAGCGGGGACGGGGACAGACCCAGTACTTC CASSERGRGQTQYF
TRBJ2-5 NA few TRBV7-2 13 TGTGCCAGCAGCTTTCAGGGCGGGGAGACCCAGTACTTC CASSFQGGETQYF
TRBJ1-3 NA NA TRBV6-5 13 TGTGCCAGCAGTCGACAGGCTGGAAACACCATATATTTT CASSRQAGNTIYF
TRBJ2-1 TRBD2 NA TRBV7-2 19 TGTGCCAGCAGCTCCCCGAGCGGGGGGTCCCCCTTCTCCTACAATGAGCAGTTCTTC CASSSPSGGSPFSYNEQFF
TRBJ2-3 NA few TRBV15 15 TGTGCCACCAGCGGAGCTAAGAGTAGCACAGATACGCAGTATTTT CATSGAKSSTDTQYF
TRBJ2-3 TRBD2 few TRBV5-6 14 TGTGCCAGCAGCGGGCCTGGACTAGCGAATACGCAGTATTTT CASSGPGLANTQYF
TRBJ2-3 TRBD2 NA TRBV9 16 TGTGCCAGCAGCGCCCAGCGGGGGTCCCACACAGATACGCAGTATTTT CASSAQRGSHTDTQYF
TRBJ2-1 TRBD2 NA TRBV30 12 TGTGCCTGGAGCGAGGGAGGGAATGAGCAGTTCTTC CAWSEGGNEQFF
TRBJ1-4 NA NA TRBV5-4 14 TGTGCCAGCTCAGTTGGAGGGGATAATGAAAAACTGTTTTTT CASSVGGDNEKLFF
TRBJ1-6 NA NA TRBV9 12 TGTGCCAGCAGCGTAGAGGATTCACCCCTCCACTTT CASSVEDSPLHF
TRBJ1-2 NA NA TRBV18 13 TGTGCCAGCTCACCAACCCCCTTGGGTGGCTACACCTTC CASSPTPLGGYTF
TRBJ2-5 NA once TRBV11-1 14 TGTGCCAGCAGCTTATTCGGGCCCGGAGAGACCCAGTACTTC CASSLFGPGETQYF
TRBJ2-2 NA NA TRBV29-1 12 TGCAGCGTTTGGTCTGTCACCGGGGAGCTGTTTTTT CSVWSVTGELFF
TRBJ1-6 NA few TRBV28 14 TGTGCCAGCAGTTCTACGCTCAGGAATTCACCCCTCCACTTT CASSSTLRNSPLHF
TRBJ1-6 NA once TRBV6-5 16 TGTGCCAGCAGTTACTCGAGGCCCCCGGTCGGCGCACCCCTCCACTTT CASSYSRPPVGAPLHF